A single sample is the source of the 28 T cell receptor beta chains below, sequenced in a study of T cells in Graves' hyperthyroidism and ophthalmopathy (dated by TCRdb to 2018 to 2020). The method behind the library was multiplex PCR. The listed sequencing device is Illumina HiSeq 2000. The TCR beta CDR3 regions were amplified from RNA transcripts. For the first round of RT-PCR on the TCR CDR3, the HTBI primer set was used together with the Qiagen OneStep RT-PCR kit. TCRdb trimmed the raw reads at Q25, called clones with MiXCR and kept productive beta chains. Entries that share a CDR3 protein sequence are merged under the most common genes and DNA. The sample table records some 500,000 distinct CDR3 sequences; approximately 25% of these occur just once. The leading ten clones occupy 11% of the sample. The material sequenced was blood. The origin of the receptors is a woman aged 30 to 39 with Graves' ophthalmopathy.

The chain has TRBV18 and TRBJ1-1; possibly TRBD1 for D (6 bases). The CDR3 totals 15 residues. Germline V gene lookup returns CDR1 KGHSH and CDR2 LQKENI. Trimming cost V 0 bases and J 5 bases, with 13 bases left between them. Written as DNA, the CDR3 is TGTGCCAGCTCACCACCCCCACAGGGAGAAACTGAAGCTTTCTTT. This translates into CASSPPPQGETEAFF. Together with reference TRBV18 and TRBJ1-1, the CDR3 gives the full variable domain: NAGVMQNPRHLVRRRGQEARLRCSPMKGHSHVYWYRQLPEEGLKFMVYLQKENIIDESGMPKERFSAEFPKEGPSILRIQQVVRGDSAAYFCASSPPPQGETEAFFGQGTRLTVV.

This clonotype was picked up many times. The V gene is TRBV6-5, the J gene TRBJ1-5; D is possibly TRBD1 (5 bases). Germline V gives CDR1 MNHEY, CDR2 SVGAGI. The V end was cut by 0 bases, the J end by 6 bases, with 12 bases between. This CDR3 region has 15 residues. CDR3 in DNA: TGTGCCAGCAGTTACTCGCAGGGTTTGAGTCAGCCCCAGCATTTT. The encoded protein is CASSYSQGLSQPQHF.

A remark on this clonotype: At one end, the junction sequence differs from germline, possibly due to a read error. The chain recombines TRBV2 with TRBJ1-2; D gene unclear. The CDR3 runs to 12 residues. Germline values: CDR1 SNHLY, CDR2 FYNNEI. CDR3 loop: CASIPTAYSYTF. CDR3 nucleotide sequence: TGTGCCAGCATTCCCACAGCCTATAGCTACACCTTC.

This clonotype came up many times. The rearrangement links TRBV27 to TRBJ1-1, with D perhaps matching TRBD1 (6 bases). The CDR3 length is 13 residues. The germline V gene encodes CDR1 MNHEY and CDR2 SMNVEV (reference sequence). Trimming shortened V by 2 bases and J by 8 bases, and 12 bases separated the two germline ends. For the CDR3, the DNA is TGTGCCAGCAGTTTAAAACGGGGGCGCGAAGCTTTCTTT. It yields the protein CASSLKRGREAFF.

Points on this clonotype: A much bigger clone sits one base away, suggesting this may be a read error. The chain employs TRBV2 and TRBJ1-1; unclear D gene. This CDR3 is built from 16 residues. Germline V lookup: CDR1 SNHLY, CDR2 FYNNEI. Deletions cut 0 bases from V and 0 bases from J, with 11 bases between. CDR3 protein: CASSEAPSLLNTEAFF. Written as DNA, the CDR3 is TGTGCCAGCAGTGAAGCGCCCTCTCTACTGAACACTGAAGCTTTCTTT.

This clonotype was seen repeatedly, ten times or more. No DNA is shown, since the ends of the CDR3 on it are uncertain; the CDR3 is the one TCRdb lists. This chain connects TRBV27 to TRBJ1-5. From germline, CDR1 is MNHEY and CDR2 SMNVEV (reference sequence). The CDR3 region is 15 residues in length, termini included. The CDR3 sequence: CASSFGNGGNQPQHF.

This chain joins TRBV5-1 and TRBJ2-5, with 8 nucleotides matching TRBD1. This CDR3 is 14 amino acids long. Germline V lookup: CDR1 SGHRS, CDR2 YFSETQ. Trimming cost V 3 bases and J 4 bases; bases outside gene matches: 5. CDR3 sequence: CASSSGQVLETQYF. The CDR3 DNA sequence: TGCGCCAGCAGCTCGGGACAGGTCCTAGAGACCCAGTACTTC.

This clonotype was counted between two and nine times. The chain is built from TRBV30 and TRBJ2-2; a possible D gene is TRBD1 (6 bases). V was cut by 3 bases and J by 4 bases, with 12 bases left in between. This CDR3 spans 14 amino acids. Germline CDR1 GTSNPN, CDR2 SVGIG (reference sequence). The CDR3 nucleotides are TGTGCCTGGAGGCACAGGGATCGCACCGGGGAGCTGTTTTTT. This encodes CAWRHRDRTGELFF.

The table lists this clonotype with many counts. The chain links TRBV7-9 to TRBJ2-5; D not certain. The CDR3 contains 13 residues. The V gene lost 4 bases and the J gene lost 4 bases, with 10 bases spanning the gap. CDR1 and CDR2 (germline): SEHNR, FQNEAQ (reference sequence). Here the CDR3 DNA reads TGTGCCAGCAGCTCCATTCAGCGAGAGACCCAGTACTTC. Translation gives CASSSIQRETQYF.

This clonotype was seen ten or more times. This sequence joins TRBV18 and TRBJ2-7, with D perhaps TRBD1 or TRBD2 (5 bases each). CDR3 length: 13 residues. Trimming cost V 2 bases and J 9 bases, with 14 bases left between them. Germline V gene data show CDR1 as KGHSH and CDR2 as LQKENI. CDR3 amino acids: CASSPFDGAVQYF. CDR3 nucleotide sequence: TGTGCCAGCTCACCATTCGACGGGGCCGTGCAGTACTTC.

The gene calls are TRBV10-3 and TRBJ2-7; 9 bases align to TRBD1. The CDR3 is 16 residues long. J was trimmed by 3 bases and V by 10 bases; bases with no gene match: 16. Germline V gene lookup returns CDR1 ENHRY and CDR2 SYGVKD. Here the CDR3 DNA reads TGTGCCACCCGGCCTTGGGACAGGGAGGGCTTCTACGAGCAGTACTTC. Encoded protein: CATRPWDREGFYEQYF.

This clonotype was seen at least ten times. This chain joins TRBV6-2 or TRBV6-3 and TRBJ2-2; no clear D gene. Germline V gene lookup returns CDR1 MNHEY and CDR2 SVGEGT. The CDR3 has 14 amino acids. The germline V and J ends were trimmed by 0 bases and 4 bases, with 6 bases remaining between them. CDR3 sequence: CASSYSIVTGELFF. The CDR3 bases are TGTGCCAGCAGTTACTCGATAGTCACCGGGGAGCTGTTTTTT.

There are many counts of this clonotype. The chain combines TRBV30 with TRBJ2-7, with D unresolved. This CDR3 has 13 amino acids. Trimming removed 2 bases at V and 1 base at J, with 9 bases between. Germline CDR1 GTSNPN, CDR2 SVGIG (reference sequence). The CDR3 is CAWSIGRSYEQYF. CDR3 nucleotides: TGTGCCTGGAGTATCGGACGGTCCTACGAGCAGTACTTC. The full variable domain, completed using reference TRBV30 and TRBJ2-7, is SQTIHQWPATLVQPVGSPLSLECTVEGTSNPNLYWYRQAAGRGLQLLFYSVGIGQISSEVPQNLSASRPQDRQFILSSKKLLLSDSGFYLCAWSIGRSYEQYFGPGTRLTVT.

This clonotype was counted a single time. The CDR3 is CASGLVSGGQEWFGNQPQHF. The CDR3 region has the DNA TGTGCTAGTGGTTTGGTAAGTGGGGGGCAAGAGTGGTTTGGCAATCAGCCCCAGCATTTT. The V and J genes are TRBV12-5 and TRBJ1-5; TRBD1 might be the D (6 bases). Trimming took off 0 bases at V and 2 bases at J, with 23 bases between the two ends. Germline V gene data show CDR1 as LGHNT and CDR2 as FRNRAP. The CDR3 length is 20 residues.

This clonotype was detected many times. The chain carries TRBV19 and TRBJ1-5; 10 bases line up with TRBD1. The CDR3 sequence is 17 residues long. V lost 5 bases, J lost 1 base, and 8 bases stayed unmatched. The germline V gene encodes CDR1 LNHDA and CDR2 SQIVND (reference sequence). CDR3 residues: CASSAGTGVFSNQPQHF. As DNA, the CDR3 is TGTGCCAGTAGTGCAGGGACAGGGGTATTCAGCAATCAGCCCCAGCATTTT.

V usage is TRBV7-2 and J usage is TRBJ2-7; unclear D gene. The CDR3 length is 13 residues. Trimming took off 1 base at V and 3 bases at J, with 7 bases between the two ends. Per the germline V gene, CDR1 is SGHTA and CDR2 is FQGNSA. Written as DNA, the CDR3 is TGTGCCAGCAGCTTAGAGACACACTACGAGCAGTACTTC. Protein: CASSLETHYEQYF.

This clonotype appeared once. The genes are TRBV5-1 and TRBJ1-1, with TRBD1 as a possible D gene (5 bases). There are 13 residues in the CDR3. The V and J ends lost 2 bases and 6 bases respectively, with 11 bases between them. The germline V gene has CDR1 SGHRS and CDR2 YFSETQ. The CDR3: CASSLERGAEAFF. The CDR3 DNA sequence: TGCGCCAGCAGCTTAGAAAGGGGCGCTGAAGCTTTCTTT.

This clonotype was seen more than once but under ten times. A much larger clone sits a single nucleotide away, making a read error possible. The CDR3 protein is CATSREGYGYTF. DNA of the CDR3: TGTGCCACCAGCAGAGAAGGCTATGGCTACACCTTC. The V gene is TRBV15, the J gene TRBJ1-2; the D is unclear. This CDR3 has 12 amino acids. Germline CDR1 and CDR2: LNHNV and YYDKDF (reference sequence). V dropped 0 bases and J dropped 4 bases, with 3 bases sitting between them.

This clonotype showed up just a few times. The CDR3 region has the DNA TGTGCCAGCTCACCACAGGGGGATAGCACTGAAGCTTTCTTT. Amino acid sequence: CASSPQGDSTEAFF. This chain joins TRBV18 and TRBJ1-1, with D possibly TRBD1 on 6 matching bases. Germline CDR1 and CDR2: KGHSH and LQKENI. V was cut by 1 base and J by 4 bases, with 10 bases left in between. The CDR3 runs 14 residues.

This clonotype was picked up many times. The chain combines TRBV27 with TRBJ2-7; TRBD2 might be the D (5 bases). The V end was cut by 0 bases, the J end by 6 bases, with 12 bases between. Germline CDR1 MNHEY, CDR2 SMNVEV (reference sequence). The CDR3 sequence is 14 residues long. The CDR3 nucleotides are TGTGCCAGCAGTTTATCGCGGGTCAGGCCCGAGCAGTACTTC. Its translation: CASSLSRVRPEQYF.

As for this clonotype: This could be a read error, since a much larger clone is one nucleotide away. This CDR3 is CASSSIQGTTEAFF. Written as DNA, the CDR3 is TGTGCTAGCAGCTCGATCCAGGGTACCACTGAAGCTTTCTTT. V usage is TRBV7-7 and J usage is TRBJ1-1; TRBD1 might be the D (5 bases). Germline assignment: CDR1 SSHAT and CDR2 FNYEAQ (reference sequence). The CDR3 covers 14 residues.

This clonotype has at least ten counts. The genes are TRBV6-5 and TRBJ1-2, with 9 positions matching TRBD1. This CDR3 comprises 13 residues. The V gene's germline CDR1 is MNHEY and CDR2 SVGAGI. The junction had 9 bases not matched to a gene; V was cut back by 10 bases and J by 6 bases. This CDR3 reads CANLRDRVDGYTF. The CDR3 coding sequence is TGTGCCAACTTACGGGACAGGGTAGATGGCTACACCTTC.

This rearrangement joins TRBV19 to TRBJ1-1; no firm D call. Trimming took off 5 bases at V and 6 bases at J, with 13 bases between the two ends. CDR1 and CDR2 from the germline V gene are LNHDA and SQIVND (reference sequence). The CDR3 runs to 13 residues. CDR3 protein: CASSGAGFAEAFF. The DNA of the CDR3 is TGTGCCAGTAGTGGCGCGGGCTTCGCTGAAGCTTTCTTT.

This clonotype was observed at least ten times. This chain connects TRBV27 to TRBJ2-3; D gene unclear. The germline CDR1 and CDR2 sequences are MNHEY and SMNVEV (reference sequence). CDR3 length equals 14 residues. V shed 6 bases and J shed 0 bases, with 10 bases lying between them. The CDR3 nucleotides read TGTGCCAGCAGCCCCCGCTCTAGCACAGATACGCAGTATTTT. Its protein is CASSPRSSTDTQYF.

This chain links TRBV6-1 with TRBJ2-7, with D tentatively TRBD1 (6 bases). Germline CDR1 reads MNHNS; CDR2 reads SASEGT. Trimming left V 6 bases short and J 1 base short, with 19 bases between. CDR3 length: 16 residues. CDR3 DNA: TGTGCCAGCAGCCCCAAATTGGACAGCGTATCCTACGAGCAGTACTTC. This gives the protein CASSPKLDSVSYEQYF.

This clonotype appeared many times. This chain links TRBV6-1 with TRBJ1-1; D is uncertain. V was cut by 4 bases and J by 0 bases, with 9 bases left in between. Germline CDR1 reads MNHNS; CDR2 reads SASEGT. The CDR3 spans 14 residues. In nucleotides, the CDR3 is TGTGCCAGCAGTGTTACGGGGATGAACACTGAAGCTTTCTTT. This codes for CASSVTGMNTEAFF.

This clonotype was observed at least ten times. The chain uses TRBV25-1 and TRBJ2-7, with 9 bases fitting TRBD1. The V and J ends lost 4 bases and 4 bases, in that order; junction bases with no gene match: 8. CDR1 and CDR2 (germline): MGHDK, SYGVNS. The CDR3 sequence is 15 residues long. The chain's CDR3 is CASSGGTGFVYEQYF. In DNA form, the CDR3 reads TGTGCCAGCAGTGGGGGGACAGGGTTCGTTTACGAGCAGTACTTC.

This clonotype has a count of ten or more. The chain uses TRBV19 and TRBJ1-1, with 7 bases lining up with TRBD1. Germline V gene lookup returns CDR1 LNHDA and CDR2 SQIVND (reference sequence). The ends lost 4 bases at V and 3 bases at J; junction bases unmatched: 8. This CDR3 region has 15 residues. In nucleotides, the CDR3 is TGTGCCAGTAGTACAGGCGGGACAGAACACACTGAAGCTTTCTTT. Amino acid sequence: CASSTGGTEHTEAFF.